The 23 T cell receptor beta chains listed next were all sequenced from one sample in a study of cytomegalovirus exposure and HLA in healthy donors. 60 Vbeta and 13 Jbeta primers were used in PCR. Repertoires were generated with immunoSEQ multiplex PCR, while TCRdb's copy carries only in-frame clones and drops some. The table lists 95,000 to 100,000 clones, about 80% of them singletons. Sequencing was done on a sample of PBMCs. The receptors derive from a man aged 40-49 years in good health and CMV-seronegative.

This chain connects TRBV2 to TRBJ1-2; D ambiguous. This CDR3 region has 12 residues. Germline V CDR1 and CDR2: SNHLY, FYNNEI. V shed 3 bases and J shed 3 bases, with 5 bases lying between them. This chain's CDR3 is CASSDPDYGYTF. For the CDR3, the DNA is TGTGCCAGCAGTGACCCCGACTATGGCTACACCTTC.

The rearrangement uses TRBV4-1 and TRBJ2-3, with TRBD1 matching 12 bases. The V gene's germline CDR1 is MGHRA and CDR2 YSYEKL. CDR3 length equals 18 residues. J lost 3 bases, V lost 1 base, and 8 bases had no gene match. In nucleotides, the CDR3 is TGCGCCAGCAGCCAAGCCTCAGGGACAGGGGGCAGGACAGATACGCAGTATTTT. Translating gives CASSQASGTGGRTDTQYF.

This chain connects TRBV13 to TRBJ2-7; a weak D match, TRBD1 (5 bases). V lost 7 bases to trimming and J lost 2 bases, with 18 bases between them. In germline, CDR1 is PRHDT, CDR2 FYEKMQ (reference sequence). The CDR3 length is 15 residues. The CDR3 coding sequence is TGTGCCAGCACCCAGGGTAAGGTTTTGACCTACGAGCAGTACTTC. This sequence encodes CASTQGKVLTYEQYF.

V usage is TRBV6-5 and J usage is TRBJ1-4; TRBD1 matches 9 bases. Germline V CDR1 and CDR2: MNHEY, SVGAGI. V lost 6 bases to trimming and J lost 6 bases; unmatched junction nucleotides: 5. This CDR3 is 14 amino acids long. The CDR3 nucleotides are TGTGCCAGCAGAAACAGGGGGCGGGATGAAAAACTGTTTTTT. Its protein product is CASRNRGRDEKLFF.

This sequence joins TRBV14 and TRBJ2-6, with a possible D match to TRBD1 (5 bases). Deletions cut 4 bases from V and 0 bases from J, with 10 bases between. The germline V gene has CDR1 SGHDN and CDR2 FVKESK. The CDR3 consists of 16 residues. CDR3 loop: CASSPLGASGANVLTF. Written as DNA, the CDR3 is TGTGCCAGCAGCCCCCTAGGGGCCTCTGGGGCCAACGTCCTGACTTTC.

The chain has TRBV27 and TRBJ2-2; D remains unclear. The CDR3 has 11 residues. Trimming removed 5 bases at V and 7 bases at J, with 5 bases between. Per germline, CDR1 MNHEY and CDR2 SMNVEV (reference sequence). This chain's CDR3 is CASSADGELFF. Written as DNA, the CDR3 is TGTGCCAGCAGTGCGGACGGGGAGCTGTTTTTT.

There are a few counts of this clone. The chain carries TRBV28 and TRBJ2-7, with 7 nucleotides matching TRBD2. CDR1 MDHEN and CDR2 SYDVKM come from the germline V gene. The CDR3 covers 15 residues. The V segment lost 10 bases and the J segment 2 bases; nucleotides outside the gene matches: 14. As DNA, the CDR3 is TGTGCCACCCTTATTGGGGGGGTCTCTCCCTACGAGCAGTACTTC. Its protein product is CATLIGGVSPYEQYF.

The chain has TRBV9 and TRBJ2-5, with 16 bases aligning to TRBD2. With 5 bases clipped from V and 6 bases from J, the junction kept 22 bases outside the gene matches. Germline V gene data show CDR1 as SGDLS and CDR2 as YYNGEE. The CDR3 has 21 amino acids. In DNA form, the CDR3 reads TGTGCCAGCAGTCATTCGACCGGGACTAGCGGGGGGGAAGAGGCCGGGAAGACCCAGTACTTC. Translation gives CASSHSTGTSGGEEAGKTQYF.

The gene calls are TRBV10-3 and TRBJ1-1; the match to TRBD1 covers 9 bases. Germline V gene data show CDR1 as ENHRY and CDR2 as SYGVKD. There are 13 residues in the CDR3. After removal of 6 bases from V and 4 bases from J, the junction contained 3 bases not matched to a gene. CDR3 residues: CAIRTTGGTEAFF. As DNA, the CDR3 is TGTGCCATCAGGACGACAGGGGGCACTGAAGCTTTCTTT.

The chain uses TRBV11-3 and TRBJ2-3; 11 bases match TRBD2. The V segment lost 5 bases and the J segment 6 bases; nucleotides outside the gene matches: 10. CDR1 and CDR2 (germline): SGHNT, YENEEA. The CDR3 sequence is 16 residues long. The CDR3 DNA is TGTGCCAGCAGCCTCCCCAAACTAGCGGGAGACGATACGCAGTATTTT. This codes for CASSLPKLAGDDTQYF.

The chain combines TRBV7-2 with TRBJ1-1; possibly TRBD1 for D (5 bases). The V gene's germline CDR1 is SGHTA and CDR2 FQGNSA. V shed 6 bases and J shed 5 bases, with 16 bases lying between them. The CDR3 has 14 residues. The DNA for the CDR3 is TGTGCCAGCAGGTTCACAGGTGAGGAGACTGAAGCTTTCTTT. Translated, it gives CASRFTGEETEAFF. Drawing the rest from reference TRBV7-2 and TRBJ1-1, the complete variable domain is GAGVSQSPSNKVTEKGKDVELRCDPISGHTALYWYRQSLGQGLEFLIYFQGNSAPDKSGLPSDRFSAERTGGSVSTLTIQRTQQEDSAVYLCASRFTGEETEAFFGQGTRLTVV.

This clone was recorded only once. The V call is TRBV2, the J call TRBJ2-3, with D possibly being TRBD1 (6 bases). The germline V gene has CDR1 SNHLY and CDR2 FYNNEI. Trimming took off 0 bases at V and 0 bases at J, with 13 bases between the two ends. The CDR3 covers 17 residues. The CDR3 reads CASSEALGQRSTDTQYF. As DNA, the CDR3 is TGTGCCAGCAGTGAAGCGCTTGGACAGCGAAGCACAGATACGCAGTATTTT.

This clone was found a few times. This rearrangement joins TRBV5-1 to TRBJ2-1, with D possibly TRBD1 on 6 matching bases. Germline CDR1 SGHRS, CDR2 YFSETQ. The CDR3 runs to 16 residues. Deletions cut 5 bases from V and 0 bases from J, with 15 bases between. In DNA, the CDR3 is TGCGCCAGCAGAACTTACAGGGCTAGCTCCTACAATGAGCAGTTCTTC. Its protein product is CASRTYRASSYNEQFF.

For the CDR3, the DNA is TGCGCCAGCAGCCCGAGTCAGGGTACCGCAGATACGCAGTATTTT. This codes for CASSPSQGTADTQYF. V usage is TRBV4-3 and J usage is TRBJ2-3, with D maybe TRBD1 (5 bases). The CDR3 runs 15 residues. V was pared by 4 bases and J by 4 bases, with 15 bases between. The germline V gene encodes CDR1 LGHNA and CDR2 YSLEER.

On this clone itself: The junction shows a germline mismatch at one end, possibly a read error. The rearrangement uses TRBV7-9 and TRBJ1-2; D is ambiguous. The CDR3 is 13 amino acids. Per germline, CDR1 SEHNR and CDR2 FQNEAQ (reference sequence). The CDR3 region is CSSSLGTNYGYTF. The CDR3 DNA follows: TGTTCCAGCAGCTTGGGCACTAACTATGGCTACACCTTC.

The chain joins TRBV6-6 to TRBJ2-5, with unresolved D. The ends were cut back, 4 bases at V and 5 bases at J, with 11 bases in the middle. The CDR3 sequence is 13 residues long. Germline V gene data show CDR1 as MNHNY and CDR2 as SVGAGI (reference sequence). Here the CDR3 reads CASSLTTVETQYF. Written as DNA, the CDR3 is TGTGCCAGCAGTTTAACTACCGTGGAGACCCAGTACTTC.

In its sample, this clone was seen a few times. V gene TRBV6-1 combines with J gene TRBJ2-7; 8 bases fit TRBD2. The CDR3 runs to 14 residues. V lost 7 bases and J lost 3; bases outside the gene matches: 8. Germline CDR1 reads MNHNS; CDR2 reads SASEGT. Here the CDR3 reads CASTDGRELYEQYF. CDR3 bases: TGTGCCAGCACAGACGGGAGGGAGCTCTACGAGCAGTACTTC.

CDR3 DNA sequence: TGTGCCAGCAGTGACGATTCACGGTCACCCCTCCACTTT. Protein product: CASSDDSRSPLHF. The V call is TRBV6-1, the J call TRBJ1-6; the D is unclear. Germline CDR1 is MNHNS and CDR2 is SASEGT. Trimming left V 3 bases short and J 10 bases short, with 10 bases between. The CDR3 consists of 13 residues.

The gene calls are TRBV7-9 and TRBJ1-1, with D possibly TRBD1 on 6 matching bases. Germline V gene lookup returns CDR1 SEHNR and CDR2 FQNEAQ (reference sequence). The CDR3 spans 15 residues. Deletions cut 7 bases from V and 4 bases from J, with 19 bases between. CDR3 region: CASTQDWGRGTEAFF. The CDR3 region has the DNA TGTGCCAGCACACAAGACTGGGGGCGCGGCACTGAAGCTTTCTTT.

V and J are TRBV29-1 and TRBJ1-6, with D uncertain. CDR3 length: 13 residues. Trimming pared 3 bases from V and 7 bases from J, leaving 10 bases between. Germline V gene data show CDR1 as SQVTM and CDR2 as ANQGSEA. CDR3 in amino acids: CSVELGGNSPLHF. The CDR3 DNA reads as TGCAGCGTTGAGCTGGGAGGAAATTCACCCCTCCACTTT.

V and J are TRBV27 and TRBJ2-1; D perhaps matches TRBD1 (6 bases). This CDR3 is 17 amino acids long. The germline gives CDR1 MNHEY, CDR2 SMNVEV (reference sequence). Deletions cut 5 bases from V and 4 bases from J, with 21 bases between. CDR3 loop: CASSPHHGDKGYNEQFF. DNA for the CDR3: TGTGCCAGCAGTCCTCATCATGGGGACAAGGGATACAATGAGCAGTTCTTC.

V is TRBV7-9 and J is TRBJ2-1; 8 nucleotides agree with TRBD2. Germline loops: CDR1 SEHNR, CDR2 FQNEAQ (reference sequence). The V segment lost 5 bases and the J segment 11 bases; nucleotides outside the gene matches: 8. The CDR3 covers 13 residues. The CDR3 DNA sequence: TGTGCCAGCAGCCCAACTGGCGGGGGGAAGCAGTTCTTC. It translates to CASSPTGGGKQFF.

The chain carries TRBV6-5 and TRBJ1-1, with a tentative D call TRBD1 (6 bases). CDR1 and CDR2 from the germline V gene are MNHEY and SVGAGI. V lost 0 bases, J lost 3 bases, and 8 bases lay in between. This CDR3 spans 14 amino acids. Here the CDR3 DNA reads TGTGCCAGCAGTTACTCGAAGGGGGACACTGAAGCTTTCTTT. This sequence encodes CASSYSKGDTEAFF.